A selection of T cell receptor beta chains follows, all from one sample in a study of cytomegalovirus exposure and HLA in healthy donors. The protocol was immunoSEQ multiplex PCR, while the TCRdb copy is restricted to in-frame clones and leaves out a portion. Counted here are fewer than 150,000 clones, approximately 15% occurring once; the ten biggest clones make up 1.5% to 2%. Specimen: PBMCs. The receptors derive from a woman between 18 and 30 years old in good health and CMV-seronegative. Each CDR3 is given with its conserved first and last residue. A D gene is named only where the DNA matches it firmly. Only part of the rows carry a size: once, few, many, or a class if the clone is expanded.

v_gene	abundance	j_gene	d_gene	CDR3aa	CDR3nt
TRBV10-3	few	TRBJ1-2	-	CAISESKVGQNYGYTF	TGTGCCATCAGTGAGTCGAAGGTTGGGCAGAACTATGGCTACACCTTC
TRBV18	-	TRBJ2-7	-	CASSPQGSYEQYF	TGTGCCAGCTCCCCCCAGGGATCCTACGAGCAGTACTTC
TRBV28	-	TRBJ1-4	-	CASSLLGTYGTEKLFF	TGTGCCAGCAGTCTCCTCGGGACTTATGGGACCGAAAAACTGTTTTTT
TRBV6-5	few	TRBJ2-1	TRBD2	CASSFAGTSNEQFF	TGTGCCAGCAGTTTCGCAGGGACTAGCAATGAGCAGTTCTTC
TRBV7-2	few	TRBJ2-2	-	CASSPDSTGELFF	TGTGCCAGCAGCCCCGACAGCACCGGGGAGCTGTTTTTT
TRBV5-6	-	TRBJ2-5	TRBD1	CASSSKGQGARRETQYF	TGTGCCAGCAGCTCTAAAGGACAGGGGGCGAGGAGGGAGACCCAGTACTTC
TRBV14	few	TRBJ1-2	-	CASSQLRGGDYGYTF	TGTGCCAGCAGCCAACTCCGGGGAGGAGACTATGGCTACACCTTC
TRBV7-2	few	TRBJ1-2	TRBD1	CASSSWDSLYGYTF	TGTGCCAGCAGCAGCTGGGACAGCCTCTATGGCTACACCTTC
TRBV10-2	-	TRBJ2-7	-	CASRDNYEQYF	TGCGCCAGCAGGGACAACTACGAGCAGTACTTC
TRBV13	-	TRBJ1-1	-	CASSLGPQGPFLGTEAFF	TGTGCCAGCAGCTTAGGCCCTCAGGGTCCCTTTCTGGGCACTGAAGCTTTCTTT
TRBV2	-	TRBJ2-1	-	CASLGSSYNEQFF	TGTGCCAGCCTCGGGAGCTCCTACAATGAGCAGTTCTTC
TRBV5-1	-	TRBJ2-2	-	CASSLGAQNTGELFF	TGCGCCAGCAGCCTAGGGGCCCAGAACACCGGGGAGCTGTTTTTT
TRBV4-1	-	TRBJ1-2	-	CASSQYSGGYTF	TGCGCCAGCAGCCAGTACTCGGGTGGCTACACCTTC
TRBV5-1	-	TRBJ2-7	TRBD1	CASSLSGGDSSYEQYF	TGCGCCAGCAGCCTGTCAGGGGGTGATAGCTCCTACGAGCAGTACTTC
TRBV6-5	few	TRBJ1-2	-	CASTAGIYGYTF	TGTGCCAGCACCGCGGGGATCTATGGCTACACCTTC
TRBV28	few	TRBJ2-7	TRBD2	CASKGFQGLAQTGSSYEQYF	TGTGCCAGCAAGGGTTTCCAGGGACTAGCCCAAACTGGGAGCTCCTACGAGCAGTACTTC
TRBV4-3	few	TRBJ2-1	TRBD2	CASSQETSLNNEQFF	TGCGCCAGCAGCCAAGAGACTAGCCTCAACAATGAGCAGTTCTTC
TRBV5-6	few	TRBJ1-5	-	CASSAGYRQPQHF	TGTGCCAGCAGTGCAGGGTATAGGCAGCCCCAGCATTTT
TRBV6-6	many	TRBJ1-6	TRBD1	CASSEDRALSPLHF	TGTGCCAGCAGCGAAGACAGGGCTCTCTCACCCCTCCACTTT
TRBV7-3	few	TRBJ2-3	TRBD2	CASSSGGEWTDTQYF	TGTGCCAGCAGCTCCGGGGGGGAATGGACAGATACGCAGTATTTT
TRBV27	-	TRBJ2-2	-	CASSLSVRRVYTGELFF	TGTGCCAGCAGTTTATCGGTCCGGCGGGTGTACACCGGGGAGCTGTTTTTT
TRBV7-2	-	TRBJ1-5	-	CASSLVAGSRQPQHF	TGTGCCAGCAGCTTAGTGGCGGGCTCTCGACAGCCCCAGCATTTT
TRBV5-4	few	TRBJ1-2	-	CASSQKQDFFYGYTF	TGTGCCAGCAGCCAGAAGCAGGATTTTTTCTATGGCTACACCTTC
TRBV6-1	few	TRBJ2-2	TRBD1	CASRGQRETGELFF	TGTGCCAGCCGGGGACAGAGGGAAACCGGGGAGCTGTTTTTT
TRBV19	few	TRBJ2-2	TRBD1	CASSSGQGAGTGELFF	TGTGCCAGTAGTAGCGGACAGGGGGCGGGCACCGGGGAGCTGTTTTTT
TRBV4-3	-	TRBJ2-3	TRBD2	CASSPFSGGAGTDTQYF	TGCGCCAGCAGCCCATTTAGCGGGGGGGCTGGCACAGATACGCAGTATTTT
TRBV2	few	TRBJ1-4	-	CASSAGVANEKLFF	TGTGCCAGCAGCGCAGGGGTGGCTAATGAAAAACTGTTTTTT
TRBV15	-	TRBJ2-2	TRBD1	CATSRGRTGPAGELFF	TGTGCCACCAGCAGAGGAAGGACAGGGCCGGCCGGGGAGCTGTTTTTT
TRBV5-4	-	TRBJ1-2	TRBD1	CASSPGQGAAGYGYTF	TGTGCCAGCAGCCCGGGACAGGGGGCCGCTGGGTATGGCTACACCTTC
TRBV28	-	TRBJ1-5	-	CASKEGPNQPQHF	TGTGCCAGCAAGGAGGGACCAAATCAGCCCCAGCATTTT
TRBV6-5	-	TRBJ2-5	TRBD2	CASSPGGEETQYF	TGTGCCAGCAGCCCGGGAGGGGAAGAGACCCAGTACTTC
TRBV10-2	few	TRBJ2-1	TRBD2	CASRSMTSGSDEQFF	TGCGCCAGCAGGTCCATGACTAGCGGGAGCGATGAGCAGTTCTTC
TRBV19	-	TRBJ1-2	TRBD1	CASSRGTGASDYGYTF	TGTGCCAGTAGTAGGGGGACAGGGGCCTCTGACTATGGCTACACCTTC
TRBV6-5	-	TRBJ2-2	TRBD1	CASSSGGNTGELFF	TGTGCCAGCAGCTCAGGGGGGAACACCGGGGAGCTGTTTTTT
TRBV18	few	TRBJ2-7	TRBD1	CASSPLDRVYEQYF	TGTGCCAGCTCACCACTGGACAGGGTCTACGAGCAGTACTTC
TRBV7-9	few	TRBJ2-3	TRBD1	CASILTGGIADTQYF	TGTGCCAGCATCTTGACAGGGGGGATTGCAGATACGCAGTATTTT
TRBV30	few	TRBJ2-7	-	CAWSRDTGSYEQYF	TGTGCCTGGAGTAGGGACACAGGATCCTACGAGCAGTACTTC
TRBV7-3	-	TRBJ2-1	-	CASSIALAGGEQFF	TGTGCCAGCAGCATCGCACTAGCCGGAGGAGAGCAGTTCTTC
TRBV4-2	-	TRBJ1-4	-	CASSQDGPGTNEKLFF	TGTGCCAGCAGCCAAGATGGCCCAGGGACTAATGAAAAACTGTTTTTT
TRBV7-9	-	TRBJ1-1	-	CASSQTGAANTEAFF	TGTGCCAGCAGCCAAACAGGCGCCGCGAACACTGAAGCTTTCTTT
TRBV2	few	TRBJ2-7	-	CASTRQTRGTSYEQYF	TGTGCCAGCACCCGACAAACCAGGGGTACCTCCTACGAGCAGTACTTC
TRBV7-6	-	TRBJ2-7	-	CASSLVYGMGYEQYF	TGTGCCAGCAGCTTAGTTTACGGGATGGGGTACGAGCAGTACTTC
TRBV27	-	TRBJ1-5	-	CASSSRTDSYQPQHF	TGTGCCAGCAGCTCCCGGACAGATAGTTATCAGCCCCAGCATTTT
TRBV4-1	few	TRBJ2-1	TRBD2	CASSPGPSGKGDEQFF	TGCGCCAGCAGTCCAGGCCCTAGCGGGAAGGGGGATGAGCAGTTCTTC
TRBV30	few	TRBJ2-7	-	CAWGPGYSYEQYF	TGTGCCTGGGGCCCGGGGTACTCCTACGAGCAGTACTTC
TRBV7-9	-	TRBJ2-7	TRBD2	CASSWEGIFTYEQYF	TGTGCCAGCAGCTGGGAGGGGATCTTCACCTACGAGCAGTACTTC
TRBV6-5	few	TRBJ2-7	-	CASSYQAYSYEQYF	TGTGCCAGCAGTTACCAAGCGTATTCCTACGAGCAGTACTTC
TRBV19	-	TRBJ1-3	-	CASSPRTDFSGNTIYF	TGTGCCAGTAGCCCCCGGACAGACTTCTCTGGAAACACCATATATTTT
TRBV19	-	TRBJ2-6	TRBD1	CASSIWDRGASGANVLTF	TGTGCCAGTAGTATATGGGACAGGGGGGCCTCTGGGGCCAACGTCCTGACTTTC
TRBV6-1	-	TRBJ2-4	-	CASMGRSPHF	TGTGCCAGTATGGGGCGGTCCCCCCACTTC
TRBV5-4	few	TRBJ2-3	-	CASSLRRETPDTQYF	TGTGCCAGCAGTCTACGACGGGAAACCCCAGATACGCAGTATTTT
TRBV11-3	few	TRBJ2-1	-	CASSPDRGSPYNEQFF	TGTGCCAGCAGCCCAGACCGGGGGTCTCCCTACAATGAGCAGTTCTTC
TRBV7-3	few	TRBJ2-2	TRBD2	CASSPLGTSKLGELFF	TGTGCCAGCAGCCCGTTAGGGACTAGCAAACTCGGGGAGCTGTTTTTT
TRBV27	-	TRBJ2-7	TRBD1	CASSHRTGSNEQYF	TGTGCCAGCAGTCACAGGACAGGGTCCAACGAGCAGTACTTC
TRBV5-8	-	TRBJ2-2	-	CASSSDTLTGELFF	TGTGCCAGCAGCTCTGACACCCTCACCGGGGAGCTGTTTTTT